Below, 21 T cell receptor beta chains from the same sample are listed, as sequenced in a study of blood T cell repertoires in COVID-19. TCRdb's copy holds only in-frame clones and misses some; the assay was immunoSEQ multiplex PCR. The sample lists some 200,000 clones, 65% to 85% occurring once. Sequenced sample: PBMCs or T cells enriched from blood (not recorded which). The receptors were sampled from a woman aged 40 to 50 with acute COVID-19.

This chain joins TRBV19 and TRBJ2-3; 7 bases agree with TRBD1. Germline V gene lookup returns CDR1 LNHDA and CDR2 SQIVND (reference sequence). Trimming at V came to 4 bases and at J to 8 bases, leaving 12 bases not matched to a gene. This CDR3 has 15 amino acids. The CDR3 nucleotides are TGTGCCAGTAGTACGTCCCGGGACAGTGAGAGTACGCAGTATTTT. It encodes CASSTSRDSESTQYF.

This rearrangement joins TRBV13 to TRBJ2-7; 9 positions agree with TRBD2. The CDR3 totals 17 residues. J was trimmed by 1 base and V by 5 bases; bases with no gene match: 12. The germline gives CDR1 PRHDT, CDR2 FYEKMQ (reference sequence). For the CDR3, the DNA is TGTGCCAGCAGCCGGGATAGGCGGGGGGGCAGGTCCTACGAGCAGTACTTC. Its translation is CASSRDRRGGRSYEQYF.

This chain uses TRBV28 with TRBJ1-1; no clear D gene. The CDR3 runs to 13 residues. V shed 3 bases and J shed 3 bases, with 8 bases lying between them. CDR1 is MDHEN and CDR2 is SYDVKM in the germline V gene. CDR3 sequence (DNA): TGTGCCAGCAGTTTTAGCAGTTACACTGAAGCTTTCTTT. Translation: CASSFSSYTEAFF. Supplemented by reference TRBV28 and TRBJ1-1, the full variable domain reads DVKVTQSSRYLVKRTGEKVFLECVQDMDHENMFWYRQDPGLGLRLIYFSYDVKMKEKGDIPEGYSVSREKKERFSLILESASTNQTSMYLCASSFSSYTEAFFGQGTRLTVV.

The J gene is TRBJ1-1, the V gene TRBV5-1; tentative D call: TRBD1 (5 bases). V was shortened by 2 bases and J by 3 bases, with 11 bases between the two germline ends. CDR1 and CDR2 (germline): SGHRS, YFSETQ. CDR3 length: 14 residues. The CDR3 loop reads CASSFFQGDTEAFF. The CDR3 DNA sequence: TGCGCCAGCAGCTTTTTCCAAGGGGACACTGAAGCTTTCTTT.

This clone was observed once. This chain links TRBV19 with TRBJ2-5, with TRBD1 identical over 7 bases. V trimming: 0 bases; J trimming: 3 bases; junction bases outside the gene matches: 4. The CDR3 runs to 15 residues. The germline gives CDR1 LNHDA, CDR2 SQIVND (reference sequence). This CDR3 is CASSIEGGEEETQYF. For the CDR3, the DNA is TGTGCCAGTAGTATAGAAGGGGGCGAAGAAGAGACCCAGTACTTC.

This chain connects TRBV9 to TRBJ1-3; 10 nucleotides match TRBD1. With V trimmed by 4 bases and J by 4 bases, 14 bases remained unmatched. The CDR3 runs to 18 residues. Germline V gives CDR1 SGDLS, CDR2 YYNGEE. The CDR3 DNA reads as TGTGCCAGCAGCCCCGAAGGGACAGGGGAAAGGTTCGGAAACACCATATATTTT. This encodes CASSPEGTGERFGNTIYF.

The genes are TRBV12-3 or TRBV12-4 and TRBJ2-2; 8 positions agree with TRBD2. The CDR3 consists of 13 residues. V trimming: 5 bases; J trimming: 9 bases; junction bases outside the gene matches: 5. CDR3 in DNA: TGTGCCAGCAGTCCTGGACTAGCCCGGGAGCTGTTTTTT. Protein: CASSPGLARELFF.

This CDR3 reads CASSFNSGGNEQFF. The CDR3 DNA reads as TGTGCCAGCAGCTTTAACAGCGGGGGCAATGAGCAGTTCTTC. The chain joins TRBV11-3 to TRBJ2-1; 8 positions agree with TRBD2. The length of the CDR3 is 14 residues. Germline CDR1 and CDR2: SGHNT and YENEEA. J gave up 6 bases and V 3 bases, and 4 bases lay outside the gene matches. The variable domain in full, completed from reference TRBV11-3 and TRBJ2-1, reads EAGVVQSPRYKIIEKKQPVAFWCNPISGHNTLYWYLQNLGQGPELLIRYENEEAVDDSQLPKDRFSAERLKGVDSTLKIQPAELGDSAVYLCASSFNSGGNEQFFGPGTRLTVL.

In its sample, this clone was seen once. The V and J genes are TRBV5-5 and TRBJ1-2; 11 nucleotides line up with TRBD1. Germline V CDR1 and CDR2: SGHKS, YYEKEE (reference sequence). CDR3 length equals 17 residues. The V segment lost 2 bases and the J segment 2 bases; nucleotides outside the gene matches: 8. The DNA of the CDR3 is TGTGCCAGCAGCTTCCGGGACAGGGGGATCATCAACTATGGCTACACCTTC. Its translation: CASSFRDRGIINYGYTF.

The rearrangement joins TRBV19 to TRBJ1-5, with 9 nucleotides matching TRBD1. With 7 bases clipped from V and 7 bases from J, the junction kept 14 bases outside the gene matches. Germline values: CDR1 LNHDA, CDR2 SQIVND (reference sequence). CDR3 size: 16 residues. CDR3 amino acids: CASKGWGQGEKQPQHF. As DNA, the CDR3 is TGTGCCAGTAAAGGTTGGGGACAGGGAGAAAAACAGCCCCAGCATTTT.

The gene calls are TRBV28 and TRBJ1-4, with D unclear. Germline CDR1 reads MDHEN; CDR2 reads SYDVKM. The CDR3 is 14 amino acids. V lost 4 bases and J 3 bases, leaving 9 bases between the germline ends. CDR3 nucleotides: TGTGCCAGCAGTTCGCGGCGGCCTAATGAAAAACTGTTTTTT. It is translated as CASSSRRPNEKLFF.

The V and J genes are TRBV29-1 and TRBJ2-2, with 9 positions matching TRBD1. There are 14 residues in the CDR3. CDR1 SQVTM and CDR2 ANQGSEA come from the germline V gene. J was trimmed by 5 bases and V by 7 bases; bases with no gene match: 8. The CDR3 bases are TGCAGCGCCTCCGTGGGGACAGGGACCGGGGAGCTGTTTTTT. The encoded protein is CSASVGTGTGELFF.

The gene calls are TRBV3-1 (or the pseudogene TRBV3-2) and TRBJ1-1, with D possibly TRBD1 on 5 matching bases. The CDR3 totals 13 residues. V lost 3 bases and J 5 bases, leaving 10 bases between the germline ends. Germline loops: CDR1 LGHDT, CDR2 YNNKEL (reference sequence). The CDR3 is CASSQGRGTEAFF. The CDR3 DNA follows: TGTGCCAGCAGCCAGGGGAGGGGAACTGAAGCTTTCTTT.

The chain uses TRBV10-3 and TRBJ1-6; maybe TRBD1 (6 bases). The V end was cut by 7 bases, the J end by 1 base, with 8 bases between. Germline V CDR1 and CDR2: ENHRY, SYGVKD. This CDR3 comprises 14 residues. The CDR3 region is CAINQGSYNSPLHF. The CDR3 DNA reads TGTGCCATCAACCAGGGGTCCTATAATTCACCCCTCCACTTT.

The chain couples TRBV12-3 or TRBV12-4 to TRBJ2-5, with TRBD2 matching over 7 bases. Unmatched junction bases numbered 5, after V lost 6 bases and J lost 4 bases. The CDR3 is made up of 13 amino acids. The CDR3 DNA follows: TGTGCCAGCAGCAAAACGGGGGGAGAGACCCAGTACTTC. This sequence encodes CASSKTGGETQYF.

This chain links TRBV10-3 with TRBJ2-5; 7 nucleotides line up with TRBD1. With V trimmed by 8 bases and J by 5 bases, 8 bases remained unmatched. This CDR3 is 13 amino acids long. CDR1 is ENHRY and CDR2 is SYGVKD in the germline V gene. The CDR3 sequence is CAILRTGGETQYF. DNA of the CDR3: TGTGCCATCTTGAGGACAGGCGGCGAGACCCAGTACTTC.

In nucleotides, the CDR3 is TGTGCCAGCAGCAAGGGGGGGAGGACTGAAGCTTTCTTT. It yields the protein CASSKGGRTEAFF. The chain has TRBV28 and TRBJ1-1; tentatively, D is TRBD1 (6 bases). Trimming shortened V by 6 bases and J by 5 bases, and 13 bases separated the two germline ends. Looked up from germline, CDR1 is MDHEN and CDR2 is SYDVKM. This CDR3 is 13 amino acids long.

This clone showed up just a few times. The chain employs TRBV19 and TRBJ2-3; unclear D gene. There are 16 residues in the CDR3. V was cut by 3 bases and J by 3 bases, with 16 bases left in between. The V gene's germline CDR1 is LNHDA and CDR2 SQIVND (reference sequence). CDR3 protein: CASSMGPDGVTDTQYF. The CDR3 DNA sequence: TGTGCCAGTAGTATGGGTCCCGATGGAGTTACAGATACGCAGTATTTT.

The rearrangement uses TRBV14 and TRBJ2-5, with D possibly matching TRBD2 (5 bases). The germline V gene has CDR1 SGHDN and CDR2 FVKESK. V was cut by 4 bases and J by 1 base, with 22 bases left in between. This CDR3 is built from 18 residues. The CDR3: CASSLPQADFQSQETQYF. CDR3 nucleotides: TGTGCCAGCAGCCTCCCCCAAGCGGATTTCCAAAGCCAAGAGACCCAGTACTTC.

The V and J genes are TRBV19 and TRBJ2-3, with TRBD2 matching over 11 bases. This CDR3 has 16 amino acids. Germline V gene sequence: CDR1 LNHDA, CDR2 SQIVND (reference sequence). Germline trimming cut 4 bases from V and 0 bases from J; bases unmatched to any gene: 3. CDR3 nucleotide sequence: TGTGCCAGTAGTACGGGGACTAGCGGTAGCACAGATACGCAGTATTTT. It encodes CASSTGTSGSTDTQYF.

The rearrangement joins TRBV5-4 to TRBJ2-7; a possible D gene is TRBD1 (6 bases). V lost 0 bases and J lost 6, with 10 bases in between. The CDR3 totals 13 residues. Germline assignment: CDR1 SGHNT and CDR2 YYREEE (reference sequence). Here the CDR3 reads CASSLVQGVEQYF. Here the CDR3 DNA reads TGTGCCAGCAGCTTGGTACAGGGTGTCGAGCAGTACTTC.